This entry lists 24 T cell receptor beta chains sequenced from one sample in a study of cytomegalovirus exposure and HLA in healthy donors. PCR employed 60 Vbeta and 13 Jbeta primers. The table came from immunoSEQ multiplex PCR; TCRdb's copy has only in-frame clones and leaves some out. The data show 150,000 to 200,000 clones, with about four fifths seen just once and around 6.7% held by the top ten. Specimen: PBMCs. Receptors originate from a young woman in good health and CMV-seropositive.

The V and J genes are TRBV9 and TRBJ2-2; 7 nucleotides align to TRBD1. The CDR3 extends over 15 amino acids. CDR1 SGDLS and CDR2 YYNGEE come from the germline V gene. The J segment lost 3 bases and the V segment lost 0 bases, leaving 2 bases of the junction unmatched. In DNA, the CDR3 is TGTGCCAGCAGCGTAGGGGGACAGTACACCGGGGAGCTGTTTTTT. Protein sequence: CASSVGGQYTGELFF.

There are a few counts of this clone. The chain combines TRBV6-1 with TRBJ2-7, with D perhaps TRBD1 (5 bases). The CDR3 has 14 residues. V shed 2 bases and J shed 3 bases, with 11 bases lying between them. Germline assignment: CDR1 MNHNS and CDR2 SASEGT. DNA of the CDR3: TGTGCCAGCAGTGAATGGGGCAGCAACTACGAGCAGTACTTC. It is translated as CASSEWGSNYEQYF.

The J gene is TRBJ2-7, the V gene TRBV30; TRBD1 agrees at 11 bases. The germline CDR1 and CDR2 sequences are GTSNPN and SVGIG (reference sequence). The CDR3 loop spans 15 amino acids. The V segment lost 2 bases and the J segment 7 bases; nucleotides outside the gene matches: 10. As DNA, the CDR3 is TGTGCCTGGAGTTTCTTCCGGGACAGGGGGGGAGAGCAGTACTTC. It specifies CAWSFFRDRGGEQYF.

The genes are TRBV27 and TRBJ1-4; D possibly corresponds to TRBD1 (6 bases). This CDR3 is 14 amino acids long. Looked up from germline, CDR1 is MNHEY and CDR2 is SMNVEV (reference sequence). V shed 3 bases and J shed 7 bases, with 12 bases lying between them. In nucleotides, the CDR3 is TGTGCCAGCAGTTTCCGACAGGCCGGTGAAAAACTGTTTTTT. It encodes CASSFRQAGEKLFF.

V gene TRBV4-3 combines with J gene TRBJ2-6; D is perhaps TRBD2 (5 bases). V was cut by 5 bases and J by 3 bases, with 8 bases left in between. The germline CDR1 and CDR2 sequences are LGHNA and YSLEER. The CDR3 is 14 amino acids. CDR3 region: CASSRGNGANVLTF. The CDR3 DNA reads as TGCGCCAGCAGCAGAGGGAATGGGGCCAACGTCCTGACTTTC.

The V call is TRBV18, the J call TRBJ1-5; the D gene is possibly TRBD1 (6 bases). Germline CDR1 reads KGHSH; CDR2 reads LQKENI. The CDR3 loop spans 14 amino acids. V was trimmed by 4 bases and J by 10 bases, leaving 17 bases between them. The CDR3 sequence: CASSLGTLGAPQHF. For the CDR3, the DNA is TGTGCCAGCTCACTCGGGACACTTGGGGCTCCCCAGCATTTT.

The CDR3 spells CASSLVRGSPSPPLHF. The CDR3, as DNA: TGTGCCAGCTCACTCGTCAGGGGATCCCCTAGCCCACCCCTCCACTTT. The genes are TRBV18 and TRBJ1-6; TRBD1 is a possible D gene (6 bases). Germline loops: CDR1 KGHSH, CDR2 LQKENI. This CDR3 is built from 16 residues. Trimming took 4 bases from V and 11 from J, leaving 21 bases between them.

This clone was observed a single time. The rearrangement uses TRBV7-2 and TRBJ2-3; D is possibly TRBD2 (6 bases). Germline lookup yields CDR1 SGHTA and CDR2 FQGNSA. Trimming took off 5 bases at V and 2 bases at J, with 11 bases between the two ends. The CDR3 is 14 residues long. The DNA for the CDR3 is TGTGCCAGCAGCCTGGGACTCACCACAGATACGCAGTATTTT. Its translation: CASSLGLTTDTQYF.

The chain uses TRBV9 and TRBJ2-3; D gene ambiguous. Germline V lookup: CDR1 SGDLS, CDR2 YYNGEE. The CDR3 covers 16 residues. V shed 2 bases and J shed 5 bases, with 18 bases lying between them. The CDR3 region has the DNA TGTGCCAGCAGCGTCTCGTGGGCACCCTCACAAGATACGCAGTATTTT. Its translation: CASSVSWAPSQDTQYF.

The rearrangement joins TRBV15 to TRBJ2-1; perhaps TRBD1 as D (5 bases). This CDR3 contains 16 residues. Trimming shortened V by 0 bases and J by 8 bases, and 17 bases separated the two germline ends. Germline loops: CDR1 LNHNV, CDR2 YYDKDF (reference sequence). The CDR3 region is CATSRDKGLFLDEQFF. The CDR3 nucleotides are TGTGCCACCAGCAGAGATAAGGGGCTTTTTTTAGATGAGCAGTTCTTC.

The chain carries TRBV29-1 and TRBJ2-3; tentatively, D is TRBD2 (5 bases). CDR1 is SQVTM, CDR2 ANQGSEA, per germline. The CDR3 is made up of 13 amino acids. Trimming took off 7 bases at V and 2 bases at J, with 13 bases between the two ends. The CDR3 is CSAAADFTDTQYF. In nucleotides, the CDR3 is TGCAGCGCCGCCGCGGACTTCACAGATACGCAGTATTTT.

The chain employs TRBV20-1 and TRBJ2-5; possible D gene TRBD1, 5 bases. The ends were cut back, 3 bases at V and 11 bases at J, with 13 bases in the middle. The germline gives CDR1 DFQATT, CDR2 SNEGSKA (reference sequence). There are 11 residues in the CDR3. CDR3 amino acids: CSARTESEQYF. CDR3 bases: TGCAGTGCTAGGACAGAATCTGAGCAGTACTTC.

This clone was recorded only once. The chain employs TRBV5-4 and TRBJ2-3; D may be TRBD1 (6 bases). The CDR3 covers 16 residues. CDR1 is SGHNT, CDR2 YYREEE, per germline (reference sequence). Trimming left V 5 bases short and J 3 bases short, with 19 bases between. CDR3 protein: CASRYRDPGETDTQYF. CDR3 DNA: TGTGCCAGCAGGTACAGGGACCCCGGGGAAACAGATACGCAGTATTTT.

The gene calls are TRBV18 and TRBJ1-1, with TRBD1 matching 12 bases. This CDR3 is 14 amino acids long. Germline CDR1 is KGHSH and CDR2 is LQKENI. V dropped 3 bases and J dropped 11; count of bases not matched to a gene: 7. CDR3 region: CASSPGQGAGTAFF. The CDR3 DNA reads as TGTGCCAGCTCACCGGGACAGGGGGCCGGGACGGCTTTCTTT.

The rearrangement joins TRBV4-3 to TRBJ2-2; 8 bases fit TRBD2. The CDR3 extends over 17 amino acids. V lost 3 bases, J lost 9 bases, and 15 bases stayed unmatched. In germline, CDR1 is LGHNA, CDR2 YSLEER. The CDR3: CASSHLTPAGASRELFF. CDR3 in DNA: TGCGCCAGCAGCCACCTCACTCCAGCGGGGGCCTCGCGGGAGCTGTTTTTT.

This clone has more than one count but fewer than ten. The chain links TRBV7-3 to TRBJ2-7; 7 bases match TRBD1. Looked up from germline, CDR1 is SGHTA and CDR2 is FQGTGA. The CDR3 sequence is 14 residues long. Losses at the gene ends were 3 bases for V and 2 bases for J; bases not matched to a gene: 4. The CDR3 spells CASSFAGGTYEQYF. CDR3 coding DNA: TGTGCCAGCAGCTTTGCAGGGGGAACCTACGAGCAGTACTTC.

The chain couples TRBV19 to TRBJ1-5; D gene unclear. Germline V CDR1 and CDR2: LNHDA, SQIVND (reference sequence). This CDR3 contains 15 residues. The V end lost 4 bases, the J end lost 2 bases, and 12 bases lay between the germline ends. The CDR3 loop reads CASSNPTEGNQPQHF. CDR3 DNA: TGTGCCAGTAGTAACCCAACAGAAGGCAATCAGCCCCAGCATTTT.

This chain joins TRBV5-6 and TRBJ1-1, with a tentative D call TRBD1 (6 bases). The germline V gene has CDR1 SGHDT and CDR2 YYEEEE. V was shortened by 5 bases and J by 3 bases, with 14 bases between the two germline ends. This CDR3 has 14 residues. The CDR3 is CASSQKTGYTEAFF. CDR3 coding DNA: TGTGCCAGCAGTCAGAAGACAGGATACACTGAAGCTTTCTTT.

This rearrangement joins TRBV28 to TRBJ1-5; the D gene is possibly TRBD1 (5 bases). The CDR3 is made up of 17 amino acids. Trimming cost V 2 bases and J 3 bases, with 17 bases left between them. CDR1 and CDR2 (germline): MDHEN, SYDVKM. The CDR3 is CASSLGYGAPANQPQHF. The CDR3 region has the DNA TGTGCCAGCAGTTTAGGTTATGGGGCGCCGGCCAATCAGCCCCAGCATTTT.

The gene calls are TRBV28 and TRBJ1-1; D is unresolved. This CDR3 comprises 13 residues. CDR1 is MDHEN and CDR2 is SYDVKM in the germline V gene. This CDR3 is CAESPGLNTEAFF. Here the CDR3 DNA reads TGTGCTGAGTCGCCCGGGTTGAACACTGAAGCTTTCTTT.

CDR3 DNA sequence: TGTGCCAGCAGCCAAAGGACAGGTTGGAATCAGCCCCAGCATTTT. Protein sequence: CASSQRTGWNQPQHF. V gene TRBV7-6 combines with J gene TRBJ1-5; TRBD1 matches at 7 bases. Germline CDR1 is SGHVS and CDR2 is FNYEAQ. The J segment lost 4 bases and the V segment lost 5 bases, leaving 8 bases of the junction unmatched. There are 15 residues in the CDR3.

The chain has TRBV27 and TRBJ2-1; 8 bases map to TRBD1. J lost 5 bases, V lost 5 bases, and 5 bases had no gene match. CDR1 and CDR2 (germline): MNHEY, SMNVEV (reference sequence). CDR3 length equals 14 residues. The CDR3 DNA reads as TGTGCCAGCAGTCACCAGGGGGCCAACAATGAGCAGTTCTTC. It codes for CASSHQGANNEQFF.

The rearrangement joins TRBV18 to TRBJ2-5; 7 bases fit TRBD2. Trimming at V came to 5 bases and at J to 5 bases, leaving 8 bases not matched to a gene. There are 14 residues in the CDR3. Germline lookup yields CDR1 KGHSH and CDR2 LQKENI. DNA for the CDR3: TGTGCCAGCTCAGAGAGACTAGCACGGGAGACCCAGTACTTC. Translating gives CASSERLARETQYF.

The J gene is TRBJ2-3, the V gene TRBV6-1; 9 bases map to TRBD1. The V gene's germline CDR1 is MNHNS and CDR2 SASEGT. This CDR3 contains 16 residues. The J segment lost 4 bases and the V segment lost 3 bases, leaving 8 bases of the junction unmatched. CDR3 residues: CASSDFWTGVSDTQYF. CDR3 coding DNA: TGTGCCAGCAGTGATTTTTGGACAGGGGTCTCAGATACGCAGTATTTT.